Below, 28 T cell receptor beta chains from the same sample are listed, as sequenced in a study of blood T cell repertoires in COVID-19. Profiling relied on immunoSEQ multiplex PCR, and the TCRdb table lists in-frame clones only, not all of them. This table has about 180,000 clones, 80% to 90% appearing once. The specimen sequenced was peripheral blood. Receptor source: a man between 65 and 85 years old with active or convalescent COVID-19.

The CDR3 spells CIAGGGYGYTF. CDR3 in DNA: TGCATCGCAGGGGGCGGGTATGGCTACACCTTC. The genes are TRBV20-1 and TRBJ1-2, with TRBD1 matching 8 bases. Per germline, CDR1 DFQATT and CDR2 SNEGSKA (reference sequence). The CDR3 is made up of 11 amino acids.

The chain couples TRBV6-2 or TRBV6-3 to TRBJ1-2; TRBD1 matches 7 bases. The V gene's germline CDR1 is MNHEY and CDR2 SVGEGT. Trimming at V came to 2 bases and at J to 4 bases, leaving 13 bases not matched to a gene. The CDR3 spans 17 residues. CDR3 residues: CASSYPLQGVQLYGYTF. As DNA, the CDR3 is TGTGCCAGCAGTTACCCGCTTCAGGGGGTACAACTCTATGGCTACACCTTC.

The rearrangement uses TRBV30 and TRBJ1-1; perhaps TRBD1 as D (5 bases). The germline V gene has CDR1 GTSNPN and CDR2 SVGIG (reference sequence). This CDR3 is 16 amino acids long. The V and J ends lost 0 bases and 0 bases respectively, with 14 bases between them. CDR3 protein: CAWSVPGTYLNTEAFF. For the CDR3, the DNA is TGTGCCTGGAGTGTACCCGGGACTTACCTGAACACTGAAGCTTTCTTT.

This rearrangement joins TRBV27 to TRBJ1-1; 7 bases line up with TRBD1. V dropped 3 bases and J dropped 5; count of bases not matched to a gene: 6. The germline CDR1 and CDR2 sequences are MNHEY and SMNVEV (reference sequence). This CDR3 has 14 residues. The CDR3 region has the DNA TGTGCCAGCAGTTTGAACAGGGGAAGAACTGAAGCTTTCTTT. Translated: CASSLNRGRTEAFF.

The chain has TRBV30 and TRBJ1-4; D gene ambiguous. The length of the CDR3 is 13 residues. V was shortened by 1 base and J by 7 bases, with 10 bases between the two germline ends. Germline CDR1 GTSNPN, CDR2 SVGIG (reference sequence). The CDR3 DNA reads as TGTGCCTGGAGTGGTCCGCAGGCTGAAAAACTGTTTTTT. Protein sequence: CAWSGPQAEKLFF.

The rearrangement joins TRBV7-9 to TRBJ1-2; 10 positions agree with TRBD1. The CDR3 spans 16 residues. V was pared by 0 bases and J by 7 bases, with 8 bases of the junction left unmatched. CDR1 is SEHNR, CDR2 FQNEAQ, per germline (reference sequence). The CDR3 coding sequence is TGTGCCAGCAGCTTAGCGGGGACAGGGGTGAGGACTGGCTACACCTTC. Translated: CASSLAGTGVRTGYTF.

The chain has TRBV29-1 and TRBJ2-5; 8 positions agree with TRBD1. The CDR3 sequence is 14 residues long. Germline V gene sequence: CDR1 SQVTM, CDR2 ANQGSEA. J gave up 4 bases and V 6 bases, and 10 bases lay outside the gene matches. In DNA, the CDR3 is TGCAGCGTGGCACCGGACAGGGCGGGAGAGACCCAGTACTTC. Translated: CSVAPDRAGETQYF.

The chain joins TRBV11-3 to TRBJ2-2; D possibly corresponds to TRBD1 (5 bases). V was trimmed by 1 base and J by 0 bases, leaving 6 bases between them. Germline loops: CDR1 SGHNT, CDR2 YENEEA. CDR3 length: 15 residues. CDR3 protein: CASSLGTTNTGELFF. CDR3 bases: TGTGCCAGCAGCTTAGGGACAACGAACACCGGGGAGCTGTTTTTT.

This rearrangement joins TRBV30 to TRBJ2-7; 9 bases match TRBD1. With 5 bases clipped from V and 7 bases from J, the junction kept 9 bases outside the gene matches. CDR3 length: 13 residues. Germline CDR1 reads GTSNPN; CDR2 reads SVGIG (reference sequence). The chain's CDR3 is CAWDPQGAGEQYF. The CDR3 DNA follows: TGTGCCTGGGACCCACAGGGGGCGGGAGAGCAGTACTTC.

Ten or more counts support this clone. The chain joins TRBV5-1 to TRBJ1-6; the D gene is possibly TRBD1 (6 bases). The CDR3 runs 17 residues. Trimming removed 4 bases from V and 7 bases from J, with 21 bases in between. Per germline, CDR1 SGHRS and CDR2 YFSETQ. This CDR3 is CASSPPSGGTGNSPLHF. In DNA, the CDR3 is TGCGCCAGCAGCCCACCGAGCGGGGGCACAGGGAATTCACCCCTCCACTTT. Combining the CDR3 with reference TRBV5-1 and TRBJ1-6 gives the whole variable domain KAGVTQTPRYLIKTRGQQVTLSCSPISGHRSVSWYQQTPGQGLQFLFEYFSETQRNKGNFPGRFSGRQFSNSRSEMNVSTLELGDSALYLCASSPPSGGTGNSPLHFGNGTRLTVT.

The chain has TRBV9 and TRBJ1-6; no firm D call. Germline-derived CDR1 and CDR2 are SGDLS and YYNGEE. Trimming took 3 bases from V and 9 from J, leaving 13 bases between them. The CDR3 contains 14 residues. The CDR3 DNA sequence: TGTGCCAGCAGCGGAGGACTGGGAGGTTCACCCCTCCACTTT. Translation gives CASSGGLGGSPLHF.

The V call is TRBV28, the J call TRBJ1-2; no definite D call. Trimming removed 4 bases from V and 5 bases from J, with 20 bases in between. Germline V CDR1 and CDR2: MDHEN, SYDVKM. The CDR3 consists of 16 residues. This CDR3 is CASSSPGPERAYGYTF. CDR3 DNA: TGTGCCAGCAGTTCGCCGGGTCCGGAGAGGGCTTATGGCTACACCTTC.

The CDR3 bases are TGTGCCAGCAGCCTACAGCGGGGTTTGAACACTGAAGCTTTCTTT. Its translation: CASSLQRGLNTEAFF. J is TRBJ1-1 and V is TRBV6-5, with no clear D. Trimming removed 6 bases at V and 0 bases at J, with 14 bases between. Germline-derived CDR1 and CDR2 are MNHEY and SVGAGI. This CDR3 is 15 amino acids long.

The CDR3 nucleotides are TGTGCCAGTAGAGAAGGGGGCACTGGGGCCAACGTCCTGACTTTC. Protein: CASREGGTGANVLTF. This chain connects TRBV19 to TRBJ2-6, with 7 bases lining up with TRBD1. Germline CDR1 LNHDA, CDR2 SQIVND (reference sequence). After removal of 6 bases from V and 2 bases from J, the junction contained 4 bases not matched to a gene. This CDR3 contains 15 residues.

This chain connects TRBV18 to TRBJ2-1, with 9 bases that match TRBD2. J gave up 9 bases and V 3 bases, and 12 bases lay outside the gene matches. The CDR3 length is 16 residues. Germline V gene data show CDR1 as KGHSH and CDR2 as LQKENI. CDR3 sequence (DNA): TGTGCCAGCTCACCTCGACTAGCGGAGCCTGGACGTGAGCAGTTCTTC. Its protein product is CASSPRLAEPGREQFF.

V gene TRBV5-1 combines with J gene TRBJ1-2; 9 nucleotides match TRBD1. In germline, CDR1 is SGHRS, CDR2 YFSETQ. The CDR3 runs to 14 residues. V was pared by 4 bases and J by 7 bases, with 8 bases of the junction left unmatched. The CDR3 DNA is TGCGCCAGCAGCCAAACCCGGGACAGGGCTGGCTACACCTTC. This translates into CASSQTRDRAGYTF. Full variable domain (outside the CDR3, taken from reference TRBV5-1 and TRBJ1-2): KAGVTQTPRYLIKTRGQQVTLSCSPISGHRSVSWYQQTPGQGLQFLFEYFSETQRNKGNFPGRFSGRQFSNSRSEMNVSTLELGDSALYLCASSQTRDRAGYTFGSGTRLTVV.

The J gene is TRBJ2-1, the V gene TRBV11-1; TRBD1 matches 11 bases. Germline CDR1 is SGHAT and CDR2 is FQDESV (reference sequence). Germline trimming cut 3 bases from V and 9 bases from J; bases unmatched to any gene: 7. This CDR3 is 15 amino acids long. This chain's CDR3 is CASSFRDRGGLEQFF. In DNA form, the CDR3 reads TGTGCCAGCAGCTTCCGGGACAGGGGGGGCCTTGAGCAGTTCTTC.

The rearrangement uses TRBV4-1 and TRBJ1-5; D not certain. The V and J ends lost 6 bases and 6 bases respectively, with 24 bases between them. The CDR3 covers 17 residues. Germline CDR1 MGHRA, CDR2 YSYEKL. The CDR3 region has the DNA TGCGCCAGCAGTCGACTTACTTCGGGAGCTAATTCTCAGCCCCAGCATTTT. It specifies CASSRLTSGANSQPQHF.

The chain joins TRBV20-1 to TRBJ1-6, with TRBD1 as a possible D gene (6 bases). The CDR3 contains 11 residues. Per germline, CDR1 DFQATT and CDR2 SNEGSKA (reference sequence). V lost 6 bases, J lost 10 bases, and 10 bases lay in between. In DNA form, the CDR3 reads TGCAGTGCGTCAGGGGCCTCACCCCTCCACTTT. Translated, it gives CSASGASPLHF.

The rearrangement joins TRBV27 to TRBJ1-2, with D possibly being TRBD1 (5 bases). V lost 3 bases and J lost 0, with 11 bases in between. The germline CDR1 and CDR2 sequences are MNHEY and SMNVEV (reference sequence). The CDR3 covers 15 residues. This chain's CDR3 is CASSLRGEANYGYTF. The CDR3 DNA sequence: TGTGCCAGCAGTTTGCGGGGGGAGGCTAACTATGGCTACACCTTC.

V and J are TRBV27 and TRBJ1-6; perhaps TRBD1 as D (5 bases). Trimming cost V 5 bases and J 5 bases, with 10 bases left between them. The CDR3 totals 14 residues. CDR1 is MNHEY, CDR2 SMNVEV, per germline (reference sequence). CDR3 DNA sequence: TGTGCCAGCAGTCGGACACTAAATAATTCACCCCTCCACTTT. Amino acids: CASSRTLNNSPLHF.

This clone appeared a single time. Here the CDR3 reads CASSFPTRRGKTNEKLFF. The DNA for the CDR3 is TGTGCCAGCAGCTTCCCGACCCGTAGGGGGAAAACTAATGAAAAACTGTTTTTT. The chain recombines TRBV7-8 with TRBJ1-4, with D perhaps TRBD1 (6 bases). V was cut by 3 bases and J by 1 base, with 18 bases left in between. There are 18 residues in the CDR3. CDR1 SGHVS and CDR2 FQNEAQ come from the germline V gene.

This sequence joins TRBV10-2 and TRBJ1-4; D remains ambiguous. The V end was cut by 4 bases, the J end by 0 bases, with 9 bases between. There are 15 residues in the CDR3. CDR1 and CDR2 from the germline V gene are WSHSY and SAAADI. The CDR3 is CASSGYIATNEKLFF. The CDR3 DNA reads TGCGCCAGCAGTGGGTACATCGCAACTAATGAAAAACTGTTTTTT.

The gene calls are TRBV28 and TRBJ1-2; 11 bases align to TRBD1. Trimming removed 5 bases from V and 2 bases from J; junction bases left unmatched: 7. The length of the CDR3 is 16 residues. Looked up from germline, CDR1 is MDHEN and CDR2 is SYDVKM. The CDR3: CASSLGGQGANYGYTF. The CDR3 DNA sequence: TGTGCCAGCAGTCTAGGAGGACAGGGGGCAAACTATGGCTACACCTTC.

The chain couples TRBV6-1 to TRBJ1-5; no firm D call. V was cut by 3 bases and J by 9 bases, with 9 bases left in between. The CDR3 spans 12 residues. From germline, CDR1 is MNHNS and CDR2 SASEGT. The CDR3, as DNA: TGTGCCAGCAGTGATCCCCCGTGGCCCCAGCATTTT. Translating it yields CASSDPPWPQHF.

This clone has only one observation. This chain links TRBV6-2 or TRBV6-3 with TRBJ2-2, with D unclear. Germline values: CDR1 MNHEY, CDR2 SVGEGT. The CDR3 runs to 14 residues. The V end lost 0 bases, the J end lost 4 bases, and 6 bases lay between the germline ends. In DNA form, the CDR3 reads TGTGCCAGCAGTTACTCGGGCACCACCGGGGAGCTGTTTTTT. Translated, it gives CASSYSGTTGELFF.

V usage is TRBV6-5 and J usage is TRBJ1-2, with D perhaps matching TRBD1 (6 bases). In germline, CDR1 is MNHEY, CDR2 SVGAGI. Trimming took 6 bases from V and 4 from J, leaving 15 bases between them. The CDR3 loop spans 14 amino acids. The CDR3 region is CASSVRQDPYGYTF. The CDR3 region has the DNA TGTGCCAGCAGCGTCAGACAGGATCCCTATGGCTACACCTTC.

The gene calls are TRBV5-1 and TRBJ2-1; tentative D call: TRBD1 (6 bases). Germline V gene sequence: CDR1 SGHRS, CDR2 YFSETQ. This CDR3 has 15 residues. V was trimmed by 7 bases and J by 8 bases, leaving 22 bases between them. CDR3 amino acids: CASGPGRRGLDEQFF. CDR3 DNA: TGCGCCAGCGGACCCGGTCGAAGGGGGTTGGATGAGCAGTTCTTC.